This TCR beta chain was sequenced for a study of T cells in Graves' hyperthyroidism and ophthalmopathy (dated by TCRdb to the late 2010s). Regarding the complete study: A discovery cohort of about a hundred patients, approximately 45 with Graves' ophthalmopathy and about 58 with stable Graves' hyperthyroidism, was used to find distinguishing TCR V-J signatures. Prospective prediction of ophthalmopathy was tested in an independent validation cohort of fewer than 20 hyperthyroidism patients and 17 patients who later progressed to ophthalmopathy. For training and testing, the 110 or so patients in the discovery cohort were randomly divided in a 7:3 ratio. In several Graves' hyperthyroidism patients, the study also compared T-cell repertoires from thyroid tissue with T-cell repertoires from blood. Following sampling, methimazole starting at 30 mg daily was given to hyperthyroidism patients, and high-dose intravenous methylprednisolone was given to ophthalmopathy patients. The paper describes TCR Vbeta CDR3 sequencing of roughly 130 peripheral blood samples, made up of 43 ophthalmopathy patients, 70 to 75 hyperthyroidism patients and about 17 progressor patients.

Of note for this clonotype: The target of this receptor is not known. Base quality data are lacking; no much larger clone is found one base away.

Trimming at the junction amounts to 4 bases on V and 7 bases on J, and the germline ends lie 17 bases apart. Spanning cysteine to phenylalanine, the CDR3 consists of 13 amino acids. Just the 39-base CDR3 DNA is kept, in frame starting at base 1. As encoded in the germline V gene (reference sequence), CDR1 is GTSNPN while CDR2 is SVGIG. The research as a whole found: In validation, the model predicted progression to ophthalmopathy a median of approximately 6.6 months before onset, with roughly 70% sensitivity and 72.22% specificity. No statistical method was used to set the sample size in advance, and investigators knew the group allocation. In cross-validation, a model built on a 13 V-J signature told ophthalmopathy apart from stable hyperthyroidism with 87.88% sensitivity and 81% to 82% specificity, and in testing the same model reached 80%/75%. Most expanded thyroid clonotypes (frequency above 0.001) were also found in blood, which suggests that blood repertoires may mirror thyroid immune responses.

Amplification of TCR beta CDR3 regions was carried out from RNA transcripts. The first round of RT-PCR for the TCR CDR3 was performed with the HTBI primer set and the Qiagen OneStep RT-PCR kit. Libraries were constructed in a second round of multiplex PCR, after which size selection and purification were carried out. Sequencing of the libraries was done on an Illumina HiSeq2000 using paired-end 100 bp reads. Per the authors' processing: Raw data were processed with SOAPnuke, discarding reads with adapters, uncalled bases, mean Phred below 15, or no exact constant-primer or identifier match. COPE v1.2.5 was used to merge the high-quality paired reads, and each unique nucleotide sequence was defined as a clonotype. MiTCR v1.1 was used to align clonotypes to the IMGT TRBV, TRBD and TRBJ reference segments. Analysis was restricted to V-J combinations with a frequency above 0.0001, which covered about 99% of repertoires. A TCS score was defined as the ratio of F50 (clonal expansion) to E x V (chaos), with BLOSUM62-based TCRdist applied between CDR3 peptides within each V-J. Welch's t-statistics and random forest reduced roughly 500 V-J features to roughly 13, which were used in a naive Bayes classifier (R e1071). The Morisita-Horn index was used to measure how similar the thyroid and blood repertoires were. TCRdb reprocessing: public reads trimmed at Q25 with fastp, clones called with MiXCR, in-frame beta chains kept. Each record represents a unique CDR3 protein, reported with the most common genes and DNA among its rows. It is TCRdb's table, rather than the study itself, that gives the V and J calls and clone size. In all, the sample holds around 580,000 distinct CDR3 sequences, and approximately 44% of those were seen once. The top ten constitute 7.5% to 8.5% of the sample.

Stable Graves' hyperthyroidism was defined as the absence of progression to ophthalmopathy over 18 months of follow-up. Hyperthyroidism patients were newly diagnosed, with disease duration under 2 months, and aged 18 to 65 years. The study excluded patients with uncontrolled infections, other autoimmune diseases, pregnancy or lactation. Diagnoses relied on clinical symptoms, serum thyroxine and TRAb, thyroid ultrasound and orbital computed tomography. Trizol reagent was used to extract total RNA, and RNA quality was then checked on an Agilent 2100 Bioanalyzer. The V gene is TRBV30 and the J gene is TRBJ2-7; no D gene can be assigned with confidence. Sequenced material: peripheral blood or thyroid tissue (not recorded which). This clonotype was obtained from a woman younger than 35 with Graves' hyperthyroidism. The sequenced DNA: TGTGCCTGGAAGGCGACCTATTCTGGGGAGCAGTACTTC. This encodes CAWKATYSGEQYF.